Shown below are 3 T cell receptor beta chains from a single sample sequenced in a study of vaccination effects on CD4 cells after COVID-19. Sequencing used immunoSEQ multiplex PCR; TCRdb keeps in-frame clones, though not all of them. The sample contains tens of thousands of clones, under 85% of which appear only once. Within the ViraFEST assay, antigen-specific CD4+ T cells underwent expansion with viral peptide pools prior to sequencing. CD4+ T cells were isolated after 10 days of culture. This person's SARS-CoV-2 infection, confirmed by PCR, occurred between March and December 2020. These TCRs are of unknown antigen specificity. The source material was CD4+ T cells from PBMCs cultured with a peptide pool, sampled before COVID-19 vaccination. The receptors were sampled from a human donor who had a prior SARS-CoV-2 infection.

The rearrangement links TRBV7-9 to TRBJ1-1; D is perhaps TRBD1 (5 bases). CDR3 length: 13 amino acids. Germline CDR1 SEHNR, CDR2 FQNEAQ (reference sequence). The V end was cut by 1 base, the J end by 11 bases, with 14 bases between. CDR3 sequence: CASSLEGQLRAFF. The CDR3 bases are TGTGCCAGCAGCTTAGAGGGGCAGTTGCGTGCTTTCTTT.

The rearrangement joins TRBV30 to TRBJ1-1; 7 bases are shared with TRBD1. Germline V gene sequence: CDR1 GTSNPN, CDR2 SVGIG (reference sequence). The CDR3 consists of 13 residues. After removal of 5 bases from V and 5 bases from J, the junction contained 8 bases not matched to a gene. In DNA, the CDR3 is TGTGCCTGGGAGGAGGGGGCCGGGACTGAAGCTTTCTTT. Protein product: CAWEEGAGTEAFF. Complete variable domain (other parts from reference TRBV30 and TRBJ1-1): SQTIHQWPATLVQPVGSPLSLECTVEGTSNPNLYWYRQAAGRGLQLLFYSVGIGQISSEVPQNLSASRPQDRQFILSSKKLLLSDSGFYLCAWEEGAGTEAFFGQGTRLTVV.

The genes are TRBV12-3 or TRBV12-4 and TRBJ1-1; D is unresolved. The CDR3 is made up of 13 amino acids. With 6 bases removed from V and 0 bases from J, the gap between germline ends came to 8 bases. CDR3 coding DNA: TGTGCCAGCAGCCTGGATTTGAACACTGAAGCTTTCTTT. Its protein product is CASSLDLNTEAFF.